This T cell receptor beta chain came from a study of T cells in Graves' hyperthyroidism and ophthalmopathy. This clonotype was counted many times. This CDR3 has 17 residues. The germline V and J ends were trimmed by 0 bases and 2 bases, with 16 bases remaining between them. Per the germline V gene, CDR1 is LGHDT and CDR2 is YNNKEL (reference sequence). PBMCs were obtained from approximately 9.2 ml fresh peripheral blood. Researchers amplified the TCR beta CDR3 regions from RNA transcripts. First-round RT-PCR of the TCR CDR3 relied on the HTBI primer set. One entry per CDR3 protein results from TCRdb running MiXCR on the multiplex PCR reads. The table shows 600,000 to 650,000 distinct CDR3 sequences, with around 15% occurring only once.

V gene TRBV3-1 combines with J gene TRBJ1-2; D is uncertain. The sequencing sample was made of blood. This clonotype was obtained from a woman aged 25-40 years with Graves' hyperthyroidism. The CDR3 coding sequence is TGTGCCAGCAGCCAAGATGCTGACGGAACGGGGAACTATGGCTACACCTTC. Translation: CASSQDADGTGNYGYTF.